Each of the 21 T cell receptor beta chains below was sequenced from the same sample in a study of blood T cell repertoires in COVID-19. Profiling relied on immunoSEQ multiplex PCR, and the TCRdb table lists in-frame clones only, not all of them. Of about 120,000 clones listed, 85% to 90% are singletons. Sequences were obtained from peripheral blood. Receptor source: a man between 65 and 85 years old with active or convalescent COVID-19.

The chain recombines TRBV29-1 with TRBJ2-1, with D perhaps matching TRBD2 (7 bases). CDR3 length: 14 residues. Trimming cost V 5 bases and J 8 bases, with 19 bases left between them. Germline CDR1 reads SQVTM; CDR2 reads ANQGSEA. CDR3 sequence: CSVHGGAGSDEQFF. Here the CDR3 DNA reads TGCAGCGTTCATGGGGGGGCGGGAAGCGATGAGCAGTTCTTC.

The chain is built from TRBV27 and TRBJ1-6; D unclear. Germline values: CDR1 MNHEY, CDR2 SMNVEV (reference sequence). The CDR3 length is 14 residues. V was clipped by 4 bases and J by 9 bases, with 13 bases between them. CDR3 in amino acids: CASSSRSVVSPLHF. As DNA, the CDR3 is TGTGCCAGCAGTTCGAGGTCTGTCGTTTCACCCCTCCACTTT.

The J gene is TRBJ2-1, the V gene TRBV5-1; D unresolved. CDR3 size: 13 residues. Trimming cost V 0 bases and J 4 bases, with 5 bases left between them. The V gene's germline CDR1 is SGHRS and CDR2 YFSETQ. The CDR3 spells CASSLARYNEQFF. In DNA, the CDR3 is TGCGCCAGCAGCTTGGCTAGGTACAATGAGCAGTTCTTC. Full variable domain (remainder filled in from reference TRBV5-1 and TRBJ2-1): KAGVTQTPRYLIKTRGQQVTLSCSPISGHRSVSWYQQTPGQGLQFLFEYFSETQRNKGNFPGRFSGRQFSNSRSEMNVSTLELGDSALYLCASSLARYNEQFFGPGTRLTVL.

The rearrangement uses TRBV7-9 and TRBJ2-1; the match to TRBD2 covers 10 bases. The germline V gene encodes CDR1 SEHNR and CDR2 FQNEAQ (reference sequence). J lost 9 bases, V lost 0 bases, and 14 bases had no gene match. There are 18 residues in the CDR3. The CDR3 spells CASSLALLAGAAGGEQFF. The CDR3 DNA is TGTGCCAGCAGCTTAGCGCTTCTAGCGGGAGCTGCGGGGGGTGAGCAGTTCTTC.

The chain has TRBV5-1 and TRBJ1-2; no definite D call. Trimming pared 0 bases from V and 5 bases from J, leaving 11 bases between. The CDR3 loop spans 14 amino acids. Germline V CDR1 and CDR2: SGHRS, YFSETQ. The CDR3 DNA sequence: TGCGCCAGCAGCTTGGCCGGGGATGGGTATGGCTACACCTTC. Its protein product is CASSLAGDGYGYTF.

The CDR3: CASSPGANYGYTF. In DNA form, the CDR3 reads TGTGCCAGCAGCCCGGGAGCTAACTATGGCTACACCTTC. This chain links TRBV7-8 with TRBJ1-2; D remains ambiguous. This CDR3 has 13 residues. The germline V and J ends were trimmed by 5 bases and 0 bases, with 7 bases remaining between them. Germline CDR1 is SGHVS and CDR2 is FQNEAQ.

This sequence joins TRBV4-2 and TRBJ1-3; TRBD1 matches 7 bases. This CDR3 has 16 amino acids. Germline V gene sequence: CDR1 LGHNA, CDR2 YNFKEQ. The junction had 8 bases not matched to a gene; V was cut back by 2 bases and J by 4 bases. The CDR3 nucleotides read TGTGCCAGCAGCCAAACCCTGACAGGGCGAGGAAACACCATATATTTT. Amino acid sequence: CASSQTLTGRGNTIYF.

V is TRBV28 and J is TRBJ2-3; 8 bases line up with TRBD1. The CDR3 length is 15 residues. Losses at the gene ends were 6 bases for V and 1 base for J; bases not matched to a gene: 6. Per the germline V gene, CDR1 is MDHEN and CDR2 is SYDVKM. The CDR3 DNA reads TGTGCCAGCAGACCCATGGGACAGGGCACAGATACGCAGTATTTT. Its translation: CASRPMGQGTDTQYF.

The rearrangement joins TRBV7-8 to TRBJ1-4; 7 nucleotides align to TRBD1. CDR3 length: 15 amino acids. Trimming took 5 bases from V and 4 from J; bases not matched to a gene: 7. Germline CDR1 is SGHVS and CDR2 is FQNEAQ. As DNA, the CDR3 is TGTGCCAGCAGCCCAGCCGGGACAGATAATGAAAAACTGTTTTTT. This encodes CASSPAGTDNEKLFF.

This clone was recorded once. The rearrangement uses TRBV7-8 and TRBJ1-3, with unresolved D. This CDR3 region has 15 residues. Trimming took 1 base from V and 7 from J, leaving 14 bases between them. Germline V gene sequence: CDR1 SGHVS, CDR2 FQNEAQ. The CDR3 reads CASSLGLGLANTIYF. CDR3 sequence (DNA): TGTGCCAGCAGCTTAGGTTTAGGGTTAGCGAACACCATATATTTT.

The CDR3: CASSSGQTSTDTQYF. CDR3 nucleotides: TGTGCCAGCAGCTCGGGACAGACTAGCACAGATACGCAGTATTTT. The chain uses TRBV7-3 and TRBJ2-3, with 7 bases lining up with TRBD1. With V trimmed by 4 bases and J by 0 bases, 4 bases remained unmatched. The CDR3 is 15 amino acids. Germline CDR1 is SGHTA and CDR2 is FQGTGA.

This clone was observed once. This chain links TRBV24-1 with TRBJ2-3; TRBD1 agrees at 8 bases. The CDR3 is 16 residues long. Germline loops: CDR1 KGHDR, CDR2 SFDVKD. J lost 2 bases, V lost 4 bases, and 7 bases had no gene match. The CDR3 protein is CATSDFGQGYTDTQYF. The CDR3 bases are TGTGCCACCAGTGACTTCGGACAGGGCTACACAGATACGCAGTATTTT.

This chain uses TRBV11-2 with TRBJ2-2, with a tentative D call TRBD2 (6 bases). The germline gives CDR1 SGHAT, CDR2 FQNNGV. V lost 2 bases to trimming and J lost 1 base, with 11 bases between them. CDR3 length: 16 residues. For the CDR3, the DNA is TGTGCCAGCAGCTTATGGGGGAGGTTGAACACCGGGGAGCTGTTTTTT. This gives the protein CASSLWGRLNTGELFF.

The chain couples TRBV27 to TRBJ2-2; no reliable D call. The germline V and J ends were trimmed by 5 bases and 7 bases, with 8 bases remaining between them. This CDR3 contains 12 residues. Germline-derived CDR1 and CDR2 are MNHEY and SMNVEV (reference sequence). CDR3 DNA sequence: TGTGCCAGCAGTGAGGCCTTCGGGGAGCTGTTTTTT. Translation gives CASSEAFGELFF.

This chain uses TRBV19 with TRBJ2-3, with 7 bases matching TRBD2. V was clipped by 4 bases and J by 4 bases; unmatched bases: 5. Germline loops: CDR1 LNHDA, CDR2 SQIVND (reference sequence). This CDR3 comprises 14 residues. The CDR3 sequence: CASSTRLASDTQYF. CDR3 coding DNA: TGTGCCAGTAGTACAAGACTAGCATCAGATACGCAGTATTTT.

The rearrangement joins TRBV14 to TRBJ1-5; TRBD1 agrees at 9 bases. Germline trimming cut 2 bases from V and 4 bases from J; bases unmatched to any gene: 3. The length of the CDR3 is 15 residues. From germline, CDR1 is SGHDN and CDR2 FVKESK. The CDR3 is CASSQTGGGNQPQHF. For the CDR3, the DNA is TGTGCCAGCAGCCAAACAGGGGGCGGGAATCAGCCCCAGCATTTT.

V is TRBV7-9 and J is TRBJ1-3, with a possible D match to TRBD1 (5 bases). The CDR3 totals 15 residues. Trimming stripped 7 bases from V and 0 bases from J, with 13 bases between. Germline V gene lookup returns CDR1 SEHNR and CDR2 FQNEAQ (reference sequence). DNA of the CDR3: TGTGCCAGCACTAGGACGGGGGACTCTGGAAACACCATATATTTT. Translated: CASTRTGDSGNTIYF.

The J gene is TRBJ2-1, the V gene TRBV15, with 8 bases fitting TRBD1. After removal of 0 bases from V and 6 bases from J, the junction contained 10 bases not matched to a gene. Germline CDR1 LNHNV, CDR2 YYDKDF (reference sequence). This CDR3 contains 17 residues. Written as DNA, the CDR3 is TGTGCCACCAGCAGAGATGTACTGGGACAGGCCCTCAATGAGCAGTTCTTC. Its protein product is CATSRDVLGQALNEQFF.

This chain joins TRBV28 and TRBJ2-4, with D perhaps matching TRBD1 (6 bases). The CDR3 consists of 15 residues. The germline V gene has CDR1 MDHEN and CDR2 SYDVKM. Trimming took 4 bases from V and 1 from J, leaving 11 bases between them. CDR3 DNA sequence: TGTGCCAGCAGTTCAGGGGTTGGGGCCAAAAACATTCAGTACTTC. Its protein product is CASSSGVGAKNIQYF. Based on the CDR3 plus reference TRBV28 and TRBJ2-4, the full variable domain is DVKVTQSSRYLVKRTGEKVFLECVQDMDHENMFWYRQDPGLGLRLIYFSYDVKMKEKGDIPEGYSVSREKKERFSLILESASTNQTSMYLCASSSGVGAKNIQYFGAGTRLSVL.

This sequence joins TRBV3-1 (or the pseudogene TRBV3-2) and TRBJ2-1; perhaps TRBD2 as D (6 bases). Germline V gene data show CDR1 as LGHDT and CDR2 as YNNKEL (reference sequence). Trimming cost V 4 bases and J 4 bases, with 20 bases left between them. The CDR3 is 17 residues long. The CDR3 DNA follows: TGTGCCAGCAGCCCCTTAGGGGCCGGGAGTAGGTACAATGAGCAGTTCTTC. It encodes CASSPLGAGSRYNEQFF.

V gene TRBV6-6 combines with J gene TRBJ1-3; 9 positions match TRBD1. Looked up from germline, CDR1 is MNHNY and CDR2 is SVGAGI (reference sequence). J lost 0 bases, V lost 6 bases, and 3 bases had no gene match. CDR3 size: 15 residues. The CDR3 reads CASSTGGFSGNTIYF. The CDR3, as DNA: TGTGCCAGCAGCACAGGGGGCTTCTCTGGAAACACCATATATTTT.